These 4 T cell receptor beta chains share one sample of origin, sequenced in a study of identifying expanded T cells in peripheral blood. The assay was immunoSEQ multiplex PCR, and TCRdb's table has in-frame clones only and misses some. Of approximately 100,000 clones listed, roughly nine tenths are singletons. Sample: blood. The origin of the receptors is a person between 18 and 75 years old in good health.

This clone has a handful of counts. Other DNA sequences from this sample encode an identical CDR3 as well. The CDR3 DNA reads as TGTGCCAGCAGCCCCCTCGGGGGCTACGAGCAGTACTTC. The encoded protein is CASSPLGGYEQYF. V is TRBV9 and J is TRBJ2-7, with D perhaps matching TRBD2 (6 bases). The CDR3 is 13 residues long. V was clipped by 4 bases and J by 3 bases, with 11 bases between them. Germline loops: CDR1 SGDLS, CDR2 YYNGEE.

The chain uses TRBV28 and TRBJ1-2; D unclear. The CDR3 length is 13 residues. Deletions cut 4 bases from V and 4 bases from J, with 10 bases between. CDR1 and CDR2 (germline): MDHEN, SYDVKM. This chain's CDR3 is CASSSMGRYGYTF. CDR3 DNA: TGTGCCAGCAGTTCCATGGGCCGCTATGGCTACACCTTC.

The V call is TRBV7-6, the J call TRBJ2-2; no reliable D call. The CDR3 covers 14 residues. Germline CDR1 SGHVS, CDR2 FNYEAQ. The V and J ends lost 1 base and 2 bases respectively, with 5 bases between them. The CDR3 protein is CASSLVTNTGELFF. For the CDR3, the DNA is TGTGCCAGCAGCTTAGTAACTAACACCGGGGAGCTGTTTTTT.

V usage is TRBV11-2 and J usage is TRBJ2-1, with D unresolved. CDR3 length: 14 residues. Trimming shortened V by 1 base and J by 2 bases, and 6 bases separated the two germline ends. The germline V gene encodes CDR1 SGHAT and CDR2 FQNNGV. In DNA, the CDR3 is TGTGCCAGCAGCTTAGGTACGGCCTACAATGAGCAGTTCTTC. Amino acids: CASSLGTAYNEQFF.